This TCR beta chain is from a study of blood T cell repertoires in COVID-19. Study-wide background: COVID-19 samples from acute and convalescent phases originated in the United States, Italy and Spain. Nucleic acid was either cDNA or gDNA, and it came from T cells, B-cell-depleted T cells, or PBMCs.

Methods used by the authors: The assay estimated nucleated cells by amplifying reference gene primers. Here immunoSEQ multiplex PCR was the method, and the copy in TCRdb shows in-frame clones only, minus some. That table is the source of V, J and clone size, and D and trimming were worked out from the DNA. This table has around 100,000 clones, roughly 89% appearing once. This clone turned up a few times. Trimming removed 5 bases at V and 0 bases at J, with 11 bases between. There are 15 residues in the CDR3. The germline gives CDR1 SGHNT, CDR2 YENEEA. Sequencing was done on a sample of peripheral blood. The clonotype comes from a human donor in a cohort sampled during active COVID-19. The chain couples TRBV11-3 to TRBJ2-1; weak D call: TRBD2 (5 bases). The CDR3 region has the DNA TGTGCCAGCAGCAAAGCGGTAAGCTCCTACAATGAGCAGTTCTTC. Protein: CASSKAVSSYNEQFF.